This T cell receptor (beta chain) was documented in a study of blood T cell repertoires in COVID-19. The wider study: COVID-19 samples from acute and convalescent phases originated in the United States, Italy and Spain.

Those enrolled, adults aged roughly 18 to 100 years, came from some 25 US areas. Cohorts were determined from participant-reported clinical history. The protocol was immunoSEQ multiplex PCR, while the TCRdb copy is restricted to in-frame clones and leaves out a portion. The sample holds a few hundred thousand clones; roughly 86% are singletons and the top ten take under 2.5%. Trimming removed 4 bases at V and 1 base at J, with 7 bases between. The CDR3 contains 14 residues. Germline V gene data show CDR1 as ENHRY and CDR2 as SYGVKD. This receptor was taken from a woman between 55 and 75 years old who had recovered from COVID-19. The chain links TRBV10-3 to TRBJ2-2; TRBD1 might be the D (6 bases). Sequencing was carried out using PBMCs or T cells enriched from blood (not recorded which). The CDR3 bases are TGTGCCATCAGTGCGGACAGGAACACCGGGGAGCTGTTTTTT. As protein: CAISADRNTGELFF.